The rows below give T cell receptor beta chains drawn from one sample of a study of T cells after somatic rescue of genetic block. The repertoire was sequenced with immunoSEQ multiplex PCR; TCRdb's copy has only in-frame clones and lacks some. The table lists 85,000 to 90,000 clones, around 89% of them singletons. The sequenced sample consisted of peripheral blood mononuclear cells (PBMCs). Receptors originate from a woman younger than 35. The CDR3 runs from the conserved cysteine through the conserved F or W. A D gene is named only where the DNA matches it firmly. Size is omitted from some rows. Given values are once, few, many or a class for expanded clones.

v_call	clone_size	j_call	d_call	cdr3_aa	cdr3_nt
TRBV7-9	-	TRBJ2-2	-	CASSLAGTSNTGELFF	TGTGCCAGCAGCTTAGCCGGGACCTCAAACACCGGGGAGCTGTTTTTT
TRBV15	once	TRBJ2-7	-	CATSRGGPFYEQYF	TGTGCCACCAGCAGAGGCGGGCCTTTCTACGAGCAGTACTTC
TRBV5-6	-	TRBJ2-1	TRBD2	CASSLELAGGRSYNEQFF	TGTGCCAGCAGCTTGGAACTAGCGGGAGGACGCTCCTACAATGAGCAGTTCTTC
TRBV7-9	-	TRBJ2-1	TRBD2	CASSYGTSGMVGFF	TGTGCCAGCAGCTACGGGACTAGCGGGATGGTCGGGTTCTTC
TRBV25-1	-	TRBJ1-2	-	CASSDGRYGYTF	TGTGCCAGCAGTGACGGTAGATATGGCTACACCTTC
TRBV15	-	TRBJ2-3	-	CATNMGADTQYF	TGTGCCACCAATATGGGAGCAGATACGCAGTATTTT
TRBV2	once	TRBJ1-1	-	CANLGGARNTEAFF	TGTGCCAACCTAGGGGGGGCCAGGAACACTGAAGCTTTCTTT
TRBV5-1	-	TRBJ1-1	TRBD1	CASSLNRGLNTEAFF	TGCGCCAGCAGCTTGAACAGGGGGTTGAACACTGAAGCTTTCTTT
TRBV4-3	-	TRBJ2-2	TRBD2	CASSRHGLAGNTGELFF	TGCGCCAGCAGCCGTCATGGACTAGCGGGGAACACCGGGGAGCTGTTTTTT
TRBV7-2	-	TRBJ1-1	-	CASSPRRGSTEAFF	TGTGCCAGCAGCCCACGGCGGGGGAGCACTGAAGCTTTCTTT
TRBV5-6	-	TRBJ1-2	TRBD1	CASSPDRAGGYTF	TGTGCCAGCAGCCCGGACAGGGCAGGCGGCTACACCTTC
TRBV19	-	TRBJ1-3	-	CASSIRDTDSGNTIYF	TGTGCCAGTAGTATTCGGGACACGGACTCTGGAAACACCATATATTTT
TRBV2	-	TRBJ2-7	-	CASTLLPTLATLEQYF	TGTGCCAGCACCCTGTTACCGACCTTAGCTACTTTGGAGCAGTACTTC
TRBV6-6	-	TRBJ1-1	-	CASSYGLSEAFF	TGTGCCAGCAGTTATGGGCTTTCTGAAGCTTTCTTT
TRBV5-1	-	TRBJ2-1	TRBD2	CASSIAGLAGANEQFF	TGCGCCAGCAGCATCGCGGGACTAGCGGGGGCCAATGAGCAGTTCTTC
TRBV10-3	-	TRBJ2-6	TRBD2	CAISEPRNSGSTGANVLTF	TGTGCCATCAGTGAGCCTCGGAATAGCGGGAGTACGGGGGCCAACGTCCTGACTTTC
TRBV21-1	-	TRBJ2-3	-	CASRPKGRAPPTDTQYF	TGTGCCAGCAGACCCAAAGGCCGGGCCCCACCTACAGATACGCAGTATTTT
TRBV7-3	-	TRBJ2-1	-	CASSDRGSGHNNEQFF	TGTGCCAGCAGCGACCGTGGAAGCGGACATAACAATGAGCAGTTCTTC
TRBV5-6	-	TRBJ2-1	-	CASSFRSSSYNEQFF	TGTGCCAGCAGCTTCCGATCAAGCTCCTACAATGAGCAGTTCTTC
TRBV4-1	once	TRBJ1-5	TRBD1	CASSQEEGARNQPQHF	TGCGCCAGCAGCCAAGAGGAGGGGGCGCGCAATCAGCCCCAGCATTTT
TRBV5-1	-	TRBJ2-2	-	CASSFSGTNTGELFF	TGCGCCAGCAGCTTTTCTGGGACGAACACCGGGGAGCTGTTTTTT
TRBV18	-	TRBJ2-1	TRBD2	CASSPGGGTYNEQFF	TGTGCCAGCTCACCGGGCGGGGGAACCTACAATGAGCAGTTCTTC
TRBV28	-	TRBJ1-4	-	CASSFEVSFEKLFF	TGTGCCAGCAGTTTCGAGGTTTCGTTTGAAAAACTGTTTTTT
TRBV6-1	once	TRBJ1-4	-	CASSDWDLNEKLFF	TGTGCCAGCAGTGACTGGGACCTTAATGAAAAACTGTTTTTT
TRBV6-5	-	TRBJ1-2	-	CASRGGGGYTF	TGTGCCAGCCGGGGCGGAGGAGGCTACACCTTC
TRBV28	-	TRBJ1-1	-	CASSTLDGYTEAFF	TGTGCCAGCAGTACTCTAGACGGATACACTGAAGCTTTCTTT
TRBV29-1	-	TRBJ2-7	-	CSVEFASSYEQYF	TGCAGCGTTGAGTTTGCTAGCTCCTACGAGCAGTACTTC
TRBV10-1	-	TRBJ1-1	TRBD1	CASSEYGTVAEAFF	TGCGCCAGCAGTGAGTACGGGACAGTAGCTGAAGCTTTCTTT
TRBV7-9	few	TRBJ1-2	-	CASSLIALGGYGYTF	TGTGCCAGCAGCTTAATTGCTTTAGGAGGCTATGGCTACACCTTC
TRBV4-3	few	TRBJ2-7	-	CASSQYRGRDEYF	TGCGCCAGCAGCCAGTACCGCGGCCGGGACGAGTACTTC
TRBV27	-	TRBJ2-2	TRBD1	CASRTGDTGELFF	TGTGCCAGCAGGACAGGGGACACCGGGGAGCTGTTTTTT
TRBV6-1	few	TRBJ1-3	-	CASGEDGASGNTIYF	TGTGCCAGCGGGGAGGACGGCGCCTCTGGAAACACCATATATTTT
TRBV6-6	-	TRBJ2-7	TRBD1	CASSNYRGRLDEQYF	TGTGCCAGCAGTAACTACAGGGGGCGTCTCGACGAGCAGTACTTC
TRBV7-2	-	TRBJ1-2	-	CASSLVAPLYGYTF	TGTGCCAGCAGCTTAGTGGCACCGCTCTATGGCTACACCTTC
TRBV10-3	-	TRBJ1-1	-	CAISESLQSNTEAFF	TGTGCCATCAGTGAGTCGCTACAGTCGAACACTGAAGCTTTCTTT
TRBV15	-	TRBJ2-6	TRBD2	CATSAGGGANVLTF	TGTGCCACCAGCGCGGGAGGTGGGGCCAACGTCCTGACTTTC
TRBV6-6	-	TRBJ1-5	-	CASRYRAGNQPQHF	TGTGCCAGCAGGTACAGGGCGGGCAATCAGCCCCAGCATTTT
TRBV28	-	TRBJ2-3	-	CASSNTRAQYF	TGTGCCAGCAGCAATACTAGGGCGCAGTATTTT
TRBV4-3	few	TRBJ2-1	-	CASSQDPGEAYNEQFF	TGCGCCAGCAGCCAAGACCCCGGCGAGGCCTACAATGAGCAGTTCTTC
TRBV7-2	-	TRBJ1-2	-	CASSPTHGTPGYTF	TGTGCCAGCAGCCCGACGCACGGAACCCCCGGCTACACCTTC
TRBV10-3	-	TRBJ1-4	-	CATSDTRNEKLFF	TGTGCCACCTCTGACACTCGAAATGAAAAACTGTTTTTT
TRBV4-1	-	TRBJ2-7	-	CASSQDKEPDYEQYF	TGCGCCAGCAGCCAAGACAAGGAACCTGACTACGAGCAGTACTTC
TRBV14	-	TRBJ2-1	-	CASSQGGVRPYNEQFF	TGTGCCAGCAGCCAAGGGGGGGTGCGTCCCTACAATGAGCAGTTCTTC
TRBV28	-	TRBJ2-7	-	CASSIRAYYEQYF	TGTGCCAGCAGTATCCGCGCCTACTACGAGCAGTACTTC
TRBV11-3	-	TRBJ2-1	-	CASSSITPEAFF	TGTGCCAGCAGCTCTATAACTCCAGAGGCGTTCTTC
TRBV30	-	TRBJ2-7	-	CAWKTAESLRQYF	TGTGCCTGGAAGACAGCAGAAAGTTTGAGGCAGTACTTC
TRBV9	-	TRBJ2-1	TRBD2	CASSFGTSGYNEQFF	TGTGCCAGCAGCTTCGGGACTAGCGGGTACAATGAGCAGTTCTTC